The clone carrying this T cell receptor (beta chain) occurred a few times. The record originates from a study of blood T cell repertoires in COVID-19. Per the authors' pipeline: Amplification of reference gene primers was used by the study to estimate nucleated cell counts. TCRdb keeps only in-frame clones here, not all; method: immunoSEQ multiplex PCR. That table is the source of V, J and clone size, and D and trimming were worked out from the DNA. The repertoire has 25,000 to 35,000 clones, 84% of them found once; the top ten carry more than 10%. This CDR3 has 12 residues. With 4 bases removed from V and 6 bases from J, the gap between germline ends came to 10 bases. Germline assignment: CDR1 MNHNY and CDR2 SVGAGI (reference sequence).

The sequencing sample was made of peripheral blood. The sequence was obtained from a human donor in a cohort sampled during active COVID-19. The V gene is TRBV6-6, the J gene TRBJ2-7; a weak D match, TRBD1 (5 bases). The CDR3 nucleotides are TGTGCCAGCAGTTTATCAGGGTCCGAGCAGTACTTC. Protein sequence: CASSLSGSEQYF.